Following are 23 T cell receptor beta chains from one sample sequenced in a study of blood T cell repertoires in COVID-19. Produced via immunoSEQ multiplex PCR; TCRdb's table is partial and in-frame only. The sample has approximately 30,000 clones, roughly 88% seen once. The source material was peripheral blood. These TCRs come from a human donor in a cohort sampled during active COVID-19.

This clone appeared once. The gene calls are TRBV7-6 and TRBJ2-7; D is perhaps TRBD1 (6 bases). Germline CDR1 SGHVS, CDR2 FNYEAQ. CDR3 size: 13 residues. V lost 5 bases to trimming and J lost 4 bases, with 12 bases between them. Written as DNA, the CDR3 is TGTGCCAGCAGCACACAACAGGGTTACGAGCAGTACTTC. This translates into CASSTQQGYEQYF.

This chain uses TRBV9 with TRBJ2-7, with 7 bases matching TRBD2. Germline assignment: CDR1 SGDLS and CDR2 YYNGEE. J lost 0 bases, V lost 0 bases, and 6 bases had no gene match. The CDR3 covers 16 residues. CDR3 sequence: CASSVGAGVTSYEQYF. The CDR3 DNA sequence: TGTGCCAGCAGCGTAGGTGCGGGGGTCACCTCCTACGAGCAGTACTTC.

As DNA, the CDR3 is TGTGCCAGCAGCCAAGATCCGAGCGGGATCAATGAGCAGTTCTTC. This gives the protein CASSQDPSGINEQFF. This chain uses TRBV4-2 with TRBJ2-1; 7 bases align to TRBD2. This CDR3 region has 15 residues. Per germline, CDR1 LGHNA and CDR2 YNFKEQ. After removal of 0 bases from V and 6 bases from J, the junction contained 5 bases not matched to a gene.

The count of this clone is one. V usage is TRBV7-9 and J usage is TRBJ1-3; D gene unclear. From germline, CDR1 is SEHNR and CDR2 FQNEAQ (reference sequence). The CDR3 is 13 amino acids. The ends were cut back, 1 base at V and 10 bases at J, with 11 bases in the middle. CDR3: CASSLDHGGTIYF. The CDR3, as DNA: TGTGCCAGCAGCTTAGATCACGGAGGAACCATATATTTT.

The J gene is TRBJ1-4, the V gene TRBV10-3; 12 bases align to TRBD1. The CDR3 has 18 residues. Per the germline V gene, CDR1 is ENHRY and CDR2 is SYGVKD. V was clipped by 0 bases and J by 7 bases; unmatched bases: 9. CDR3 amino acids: CAISESRGQGAKSEKLFF. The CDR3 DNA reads TGTGCCATCAGTGAGTCCCGGGGACAGGGGGCAAAAAGTGAAAAACTGTTTTTT.

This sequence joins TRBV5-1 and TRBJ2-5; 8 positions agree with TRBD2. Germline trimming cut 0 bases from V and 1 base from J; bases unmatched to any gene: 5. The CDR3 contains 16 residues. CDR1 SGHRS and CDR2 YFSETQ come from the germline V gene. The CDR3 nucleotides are TGCGCCAGCAGCTTGGGAGTCGGGGGGGCCCAAGAGACCCAGTACTTC. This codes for CASSLGVGGAQETQYF.

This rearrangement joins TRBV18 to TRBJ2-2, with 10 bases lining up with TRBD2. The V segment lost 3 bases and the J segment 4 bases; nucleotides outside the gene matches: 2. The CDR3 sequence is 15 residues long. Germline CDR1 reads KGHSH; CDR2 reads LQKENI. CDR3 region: CASSPASGSTGELFF. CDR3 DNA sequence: TGTGCCAGCTCACCGGCTAGCGGGAGCACCGGGGAGCTGTTTTTT.

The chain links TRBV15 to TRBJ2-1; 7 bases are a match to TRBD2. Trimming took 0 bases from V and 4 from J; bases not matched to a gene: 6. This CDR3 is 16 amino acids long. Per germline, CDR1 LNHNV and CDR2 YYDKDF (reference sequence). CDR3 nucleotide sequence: TGTGCCACCAGCAGAGATCCGGGACTACCTTACAATGAGCAGTTCTTC. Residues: CATSRDPGLPYNEQFF.

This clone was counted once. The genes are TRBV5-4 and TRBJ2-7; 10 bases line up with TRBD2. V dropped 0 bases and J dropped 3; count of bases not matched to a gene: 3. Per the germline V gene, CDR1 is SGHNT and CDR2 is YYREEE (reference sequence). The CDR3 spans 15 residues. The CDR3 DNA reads TGTGCCAGCAGCTTGGAGCCTAGCGGGGGCTACGAGCAGTACTTC. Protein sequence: CASSLEPSGGYEQYF.

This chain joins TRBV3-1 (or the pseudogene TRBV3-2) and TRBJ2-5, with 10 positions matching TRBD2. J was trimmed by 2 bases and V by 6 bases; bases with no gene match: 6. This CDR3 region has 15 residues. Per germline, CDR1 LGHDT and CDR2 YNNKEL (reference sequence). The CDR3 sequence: CASSPGTSEQETQYF. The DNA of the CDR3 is TGTGCCAGCAGTCCCGGGACTAGCGAACAAGAGACCCAGTACTTC.

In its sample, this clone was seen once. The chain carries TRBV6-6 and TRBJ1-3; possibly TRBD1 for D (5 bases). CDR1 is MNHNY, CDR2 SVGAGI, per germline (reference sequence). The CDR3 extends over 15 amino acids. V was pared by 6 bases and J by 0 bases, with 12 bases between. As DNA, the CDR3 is TGTGCCAGCAGACCAGGACACCCCTCTGGAAACACCATATATTTT. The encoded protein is CASRPGHPSGNTIYF.

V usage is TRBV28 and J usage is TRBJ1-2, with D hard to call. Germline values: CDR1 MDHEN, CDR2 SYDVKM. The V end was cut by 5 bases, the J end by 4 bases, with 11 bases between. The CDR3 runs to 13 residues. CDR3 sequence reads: CASSADSLYGYTF. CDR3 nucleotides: TGTGCCAGCAGTGCGGATTCGCTCTATGGCTACACCTTC.

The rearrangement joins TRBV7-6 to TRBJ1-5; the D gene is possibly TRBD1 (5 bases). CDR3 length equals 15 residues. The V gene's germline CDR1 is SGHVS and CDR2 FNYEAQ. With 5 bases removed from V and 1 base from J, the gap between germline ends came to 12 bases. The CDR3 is CASSESRGSNQPQHF. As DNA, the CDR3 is TGTGCCAGCAGCGAAAGCCGGGGGAGCAATCAGCCCCAGCATTTT. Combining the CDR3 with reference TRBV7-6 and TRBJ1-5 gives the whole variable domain GAGVSQSPRYKVTKRGQDVALRCDPISGHVSLYWYRQALGQGPEFLTYFNYEAQQDKSGLPNDRFSAERPEGSISTLTIQRTEQRDSAMYRCASSESRGSNQPQHFGDGTRLSIL.

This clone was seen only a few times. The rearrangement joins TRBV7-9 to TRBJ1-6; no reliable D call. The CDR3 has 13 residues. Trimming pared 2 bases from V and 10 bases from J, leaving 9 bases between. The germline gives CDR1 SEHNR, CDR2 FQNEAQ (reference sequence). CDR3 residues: CASSLNGESPLHF. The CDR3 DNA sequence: TGTGCCAGCAGCTTAAACGGGGAGTCACCCCTCCACTTT. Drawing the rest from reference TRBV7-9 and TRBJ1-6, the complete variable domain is DTGVSQNPRHKITKRGQNVTFRCDPISEHNRLYWYRQTLGQGPEFLTYFQNEAQLEKSRLLSDRFSAERPKGSFSTLEIQRTEQGDSAMYLCASSLNGESPLHFGNGTRLTVT.

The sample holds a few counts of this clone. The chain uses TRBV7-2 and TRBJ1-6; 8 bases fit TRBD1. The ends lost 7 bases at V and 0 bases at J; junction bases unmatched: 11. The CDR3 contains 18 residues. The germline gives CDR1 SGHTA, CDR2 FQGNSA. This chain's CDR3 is CASMAGGQESSYNSPLHF. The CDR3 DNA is TGTGCCAGCATGGCCGGGGGACAGGAAAGCTCCTATAATTCACCCCTCCACTTT.

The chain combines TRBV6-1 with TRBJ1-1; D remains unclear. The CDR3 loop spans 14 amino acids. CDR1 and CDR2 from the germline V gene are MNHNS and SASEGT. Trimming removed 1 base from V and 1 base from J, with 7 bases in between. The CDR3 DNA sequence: TGTGCCAGCAGTGAAGGGGCCAGGAACACTGAAGCTTTCTTT. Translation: CASSEGARNTEAFF.

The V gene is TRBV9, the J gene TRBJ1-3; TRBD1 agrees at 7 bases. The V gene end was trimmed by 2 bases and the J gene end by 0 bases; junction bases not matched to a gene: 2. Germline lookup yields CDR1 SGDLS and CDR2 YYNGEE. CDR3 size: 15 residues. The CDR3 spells CASSVRQGSGNTIYF. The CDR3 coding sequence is TGTGCCAGCAGCGTTCGACAGGGCTCTGGAAACACCATATATTTT.

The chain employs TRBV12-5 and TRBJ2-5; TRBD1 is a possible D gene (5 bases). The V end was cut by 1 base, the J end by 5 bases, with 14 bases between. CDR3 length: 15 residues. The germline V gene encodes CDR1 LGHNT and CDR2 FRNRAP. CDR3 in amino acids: CASGLGRQSPETQYF. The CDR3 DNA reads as TGTGCTAGTGGTTTGGGGAGACAGTCTCCGGAGACCCAGTACTTC.

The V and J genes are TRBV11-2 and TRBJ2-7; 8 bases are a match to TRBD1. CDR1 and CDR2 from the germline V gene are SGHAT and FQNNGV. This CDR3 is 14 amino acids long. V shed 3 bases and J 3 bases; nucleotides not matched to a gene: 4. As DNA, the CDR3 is TGTGCCAGCAGCTTCGGACAGGGAGGCTACGAGCAGTACTTC. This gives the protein CASSFGQGGYEQYF. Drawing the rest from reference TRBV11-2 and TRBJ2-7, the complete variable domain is EAGVAQSPRYKIIEKRQSVAFWCNPISGHATLYWYQQILGQGPKLLIQFQNNGVVDDSQLPKDRFSAERLKGVDSTLKIQPAKLEDSAVYLCASSFGQGGYEQYFGPGTRLTVT.

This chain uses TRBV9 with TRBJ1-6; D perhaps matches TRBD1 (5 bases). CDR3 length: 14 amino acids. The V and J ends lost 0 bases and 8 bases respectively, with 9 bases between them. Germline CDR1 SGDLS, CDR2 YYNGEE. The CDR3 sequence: CASSVAGSDSPLHF. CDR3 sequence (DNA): TGTGCCAGCAGCGTAGCAGGGTCCGATTCACCCCTCCACTTT. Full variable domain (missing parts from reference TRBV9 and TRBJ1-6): DSGVTQTPKHLITATGQRVTLRCSPRSGDLSVYWYQQSLDQGLQFLIQYYNGEERAKGNILERFSAQQFPDLHSELNLSSLELGDSALYFCASSVAGSDSPLHFGNGTRLTVT.

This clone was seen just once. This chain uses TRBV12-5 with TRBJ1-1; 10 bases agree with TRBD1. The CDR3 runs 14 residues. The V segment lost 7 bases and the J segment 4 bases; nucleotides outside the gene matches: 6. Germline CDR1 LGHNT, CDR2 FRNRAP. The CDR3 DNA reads TGTGCTAGTGCCGTGGGACAGGGGTTCACTGAAGCTTTCTTT. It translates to CASAVGQGFTEAFF.

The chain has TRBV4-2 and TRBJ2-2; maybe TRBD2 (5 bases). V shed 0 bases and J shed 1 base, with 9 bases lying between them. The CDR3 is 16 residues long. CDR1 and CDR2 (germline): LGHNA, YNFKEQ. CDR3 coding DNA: TGTGCCAGCAGCCAAGAGAGGGTTCAGAACACCGGGGAGCTGTTTTTT. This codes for CASSQERVQNTGELFF.

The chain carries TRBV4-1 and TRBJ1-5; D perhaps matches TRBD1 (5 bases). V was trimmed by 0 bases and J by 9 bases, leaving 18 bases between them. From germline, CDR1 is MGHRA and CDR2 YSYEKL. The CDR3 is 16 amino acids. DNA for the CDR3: TGCGCCAGCAGCCAAGATGTGACAGTTCCTTTGCGGCCCCAGCATTTT. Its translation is CASSQDVTVPLRPQHF.